Included here is one TCR beta chain sequence, with context. From germline, CDR1 is LGHNA and CDR2 YSLEER. This CDR3 region has 15 residues. The V segment lost 4 bases and the J segment 2 bases; nucleotides outside the gene matches: 8. These data belong to a study of cytomegalovirus exposure and HLA in healthy donors. PCR primers comprised 60 Vbeta and 13 Jbeta primers. TCRdb's table, derived via immunoSEQ multiplex PCR, lists solely in-frame clones and lacks some. The data show 150,000 or so clones, with 74% seen just once and about 4.3% held by the top ten. The chain employs TRBV4-3 and TRBJ2-7; 7 bases map to TRBD1. Input material: PBMCs. The receptor comes from a young man in good health and CMV-seropositive. Here the CDR3 reads CASSLDRDITYEQYF. In nucleotides, the CDR3 is TGCGCCAGCAGCCTCGACAGGGACATCACCTACGAGCAGTACTTC.